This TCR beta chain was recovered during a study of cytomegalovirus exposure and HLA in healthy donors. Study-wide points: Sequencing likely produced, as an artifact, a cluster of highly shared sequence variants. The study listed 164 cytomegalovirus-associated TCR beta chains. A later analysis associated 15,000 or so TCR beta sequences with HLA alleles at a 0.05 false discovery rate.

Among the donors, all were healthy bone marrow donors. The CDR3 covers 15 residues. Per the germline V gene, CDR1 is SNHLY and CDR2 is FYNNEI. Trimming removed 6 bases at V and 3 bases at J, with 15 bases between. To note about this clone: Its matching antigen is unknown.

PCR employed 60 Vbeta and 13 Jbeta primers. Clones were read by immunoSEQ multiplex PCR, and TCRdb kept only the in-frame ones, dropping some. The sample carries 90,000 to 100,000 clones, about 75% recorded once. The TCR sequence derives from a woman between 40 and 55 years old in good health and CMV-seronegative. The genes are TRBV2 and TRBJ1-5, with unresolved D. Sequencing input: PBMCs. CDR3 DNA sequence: TGTGCCAGCAGGGCCTCTACAGAACTCAATCAGCCCCAGCATTTT. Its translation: CASRASTELNQPQHF.